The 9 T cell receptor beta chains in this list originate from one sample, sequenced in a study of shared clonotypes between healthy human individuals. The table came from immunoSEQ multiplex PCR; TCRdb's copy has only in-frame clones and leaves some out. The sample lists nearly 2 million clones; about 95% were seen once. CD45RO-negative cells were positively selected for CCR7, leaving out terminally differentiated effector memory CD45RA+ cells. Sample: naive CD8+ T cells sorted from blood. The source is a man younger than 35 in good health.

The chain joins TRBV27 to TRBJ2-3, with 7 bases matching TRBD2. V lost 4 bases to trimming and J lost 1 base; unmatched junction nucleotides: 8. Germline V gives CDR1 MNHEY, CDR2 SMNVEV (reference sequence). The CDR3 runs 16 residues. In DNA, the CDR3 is TGTGCCAGCAGTTCAACTAGGGCGGGGGGCACAGATACGCAGTATTTT. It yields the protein CASSSTRAGGTDTQYF.

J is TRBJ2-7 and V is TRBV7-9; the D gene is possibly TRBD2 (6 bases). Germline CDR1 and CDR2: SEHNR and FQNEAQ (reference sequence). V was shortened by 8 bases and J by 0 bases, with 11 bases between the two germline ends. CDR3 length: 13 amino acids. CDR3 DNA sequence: TGTGCCAGCCGTAGCGGTGACTCCTACGAGCAGTACTTC. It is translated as CASRSGDSYEQYF. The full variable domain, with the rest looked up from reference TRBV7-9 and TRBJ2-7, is DTGVSQNPRHKITKRGQNVTFRCDPISEHNRLYWYRQTLGQGPEFLTYFQNEAQLEKSRLLSDRFSAERPKGSFSTLEIQRTEQGDSAMYLCASRSGDSYEQYFGPGTRLTVT.

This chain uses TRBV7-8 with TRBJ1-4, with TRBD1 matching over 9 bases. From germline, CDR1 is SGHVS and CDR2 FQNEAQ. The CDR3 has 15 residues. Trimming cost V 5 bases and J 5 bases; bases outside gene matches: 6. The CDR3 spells CASSAGTGTNEKLFF. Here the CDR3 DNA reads TGTGCCAGCAGCGCCGGGACAGGGACAAATGAAAAACTGTTTTTT.

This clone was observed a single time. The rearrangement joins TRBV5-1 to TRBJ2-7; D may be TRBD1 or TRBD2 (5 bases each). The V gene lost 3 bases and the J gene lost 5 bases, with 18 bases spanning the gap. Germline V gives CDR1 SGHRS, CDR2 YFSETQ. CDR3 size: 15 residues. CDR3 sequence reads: CASSYSSGTSDEQYF. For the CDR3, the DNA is TGCGCCAGCAGCTATTCGTCCGGGACCTCAGACGAGCAGTACTTC.

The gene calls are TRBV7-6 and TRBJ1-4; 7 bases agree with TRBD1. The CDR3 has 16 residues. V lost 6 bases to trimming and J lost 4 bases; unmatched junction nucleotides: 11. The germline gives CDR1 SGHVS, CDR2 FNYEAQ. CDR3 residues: CASRGNSGGSNEKLFF. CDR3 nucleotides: TGTGCCAGCAGGGGAAACTCAGGGGGTAGTAATGAAAAACTGTTTTTT.

CDR3 sequence: CSVVLGTGGVGTGELFF. The CDR3 DNA reads as TGCAGCGTGGTCCTCGGGACAGGGGGCGTCGGCACCGGGGAGCTGTTTTTT. The chain uses TRBV29-1 and TRBJ2-2, with TRBD1 matching 12 bases. The ends lost 6 bases at V and 4 bases at J; junction bases unmatched: 12. Germline-derived CDR1 and CDR2 are SQVTM and ANQGSEA. The CDR3 has 17 residues.

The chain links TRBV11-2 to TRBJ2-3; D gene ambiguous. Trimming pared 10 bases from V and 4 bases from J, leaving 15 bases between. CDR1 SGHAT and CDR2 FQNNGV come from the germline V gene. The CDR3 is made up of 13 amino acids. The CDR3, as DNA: TGTGCCACCCGAACGGGTAATGCAGATACGCAGTATTTT. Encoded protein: CATRTGNADTQYF.

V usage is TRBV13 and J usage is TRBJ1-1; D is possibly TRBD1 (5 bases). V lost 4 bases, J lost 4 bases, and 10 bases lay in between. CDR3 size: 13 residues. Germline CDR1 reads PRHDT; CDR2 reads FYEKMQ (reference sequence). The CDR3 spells CASSSPGGTEAFF. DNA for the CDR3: TGTGCCAGCAGCTCTCCTGGGGGCACTGAAGCTTTCTTT.

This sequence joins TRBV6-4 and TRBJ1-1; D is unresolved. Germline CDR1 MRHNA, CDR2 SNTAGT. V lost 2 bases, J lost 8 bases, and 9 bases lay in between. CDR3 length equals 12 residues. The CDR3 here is CASSDGLREAFF. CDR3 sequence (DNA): TGTGCCAGCAGTGACGGACTCAGGGAAGCTTTCTTT.